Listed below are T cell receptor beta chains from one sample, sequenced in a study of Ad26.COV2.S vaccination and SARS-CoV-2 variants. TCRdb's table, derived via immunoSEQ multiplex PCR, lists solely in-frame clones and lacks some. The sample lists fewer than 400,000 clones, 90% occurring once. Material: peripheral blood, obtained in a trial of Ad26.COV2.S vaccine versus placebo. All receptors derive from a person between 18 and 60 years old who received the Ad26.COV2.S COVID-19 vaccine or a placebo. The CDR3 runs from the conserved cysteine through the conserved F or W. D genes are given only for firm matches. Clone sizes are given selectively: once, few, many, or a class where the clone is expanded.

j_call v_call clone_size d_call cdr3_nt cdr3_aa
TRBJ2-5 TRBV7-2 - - TGTGCCAGCAGCTTAGGGCTGGGGGCCCGGGAAGAGACCCAGTACTTC CASSLGLGAREETQYF
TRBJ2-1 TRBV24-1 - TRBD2 TGTGCCACCAGTGGGGGCGGGAGGGGTCTAAGCTCCTACAATGAGCAGTTCTTC CATSGGGRGLSSYNEQFF
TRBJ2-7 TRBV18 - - TGTGCCAGCTCACCTTCCGGGTCGACCTACGAGCAGTACTTC CASSPSGSTYEQYF
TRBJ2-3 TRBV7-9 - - TGTGCCAGCAGCTCCCATCAGGATACGCAGTATTTT CASSSHQDTQYF
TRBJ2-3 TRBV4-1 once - TGCGCCAGCAGCCCCACTACAGATACGCAGTATTTT CASSPTTDTQYF
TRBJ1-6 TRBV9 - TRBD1 TGTGCCAGCACCAATCTCCCCGGGACAGAGAATTCACCCCTCCACTTT CASTNLPGTENSPLHF
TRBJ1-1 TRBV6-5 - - TGTGCCAGCACAGATACCTTGGGCACTGAAGCTTTCTTT CASTDTLGTEAFF
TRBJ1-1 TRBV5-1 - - TGCGCCAGCTCGGAGATGGGGCACTCGGGCACTGAAGCTTTCTTT CASSEMGHSGTEAFF
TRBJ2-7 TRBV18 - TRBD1 TGTGCCAGCTCACCGACCCTGGGACAGACCGGCGAGCAGTACTTC CASSPTLGQTGEQYF
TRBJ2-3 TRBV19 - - TGTGCCAGTGCCCTCCAGGGCACAGATACGCAGTATTTT CASALQGTDTQYF
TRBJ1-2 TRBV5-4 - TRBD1 TGTGCCAGCAGCTTGGGGGTGACACTCATCACAGGGGGCAATGGCTACACCTTC CASSLGVTLITGGNGYTF
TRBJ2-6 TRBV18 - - TGTGCCAGCTCACCGTTTGGGGGGCTTAAATCTGGGGCCAACGTCCTGACTTTC CASSPFGGLKSGANVLTF
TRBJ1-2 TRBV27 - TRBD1 TGTGCCAGCAGTCCGCTGCCTGGGGGCAGGGGGTACTATGGCTACACCTTC CASSPLPGGRGYYGYTF
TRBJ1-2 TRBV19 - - TGTGCCAGTAGTCCACAGGGTACCGGCTACACCTTC CASSPQGTGYTF
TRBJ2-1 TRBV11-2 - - TGTGCCAGCAGCTTAACTGAGAGCTCCTACAATGAGCAGTTCTTC CASSLTESSYNEQFF